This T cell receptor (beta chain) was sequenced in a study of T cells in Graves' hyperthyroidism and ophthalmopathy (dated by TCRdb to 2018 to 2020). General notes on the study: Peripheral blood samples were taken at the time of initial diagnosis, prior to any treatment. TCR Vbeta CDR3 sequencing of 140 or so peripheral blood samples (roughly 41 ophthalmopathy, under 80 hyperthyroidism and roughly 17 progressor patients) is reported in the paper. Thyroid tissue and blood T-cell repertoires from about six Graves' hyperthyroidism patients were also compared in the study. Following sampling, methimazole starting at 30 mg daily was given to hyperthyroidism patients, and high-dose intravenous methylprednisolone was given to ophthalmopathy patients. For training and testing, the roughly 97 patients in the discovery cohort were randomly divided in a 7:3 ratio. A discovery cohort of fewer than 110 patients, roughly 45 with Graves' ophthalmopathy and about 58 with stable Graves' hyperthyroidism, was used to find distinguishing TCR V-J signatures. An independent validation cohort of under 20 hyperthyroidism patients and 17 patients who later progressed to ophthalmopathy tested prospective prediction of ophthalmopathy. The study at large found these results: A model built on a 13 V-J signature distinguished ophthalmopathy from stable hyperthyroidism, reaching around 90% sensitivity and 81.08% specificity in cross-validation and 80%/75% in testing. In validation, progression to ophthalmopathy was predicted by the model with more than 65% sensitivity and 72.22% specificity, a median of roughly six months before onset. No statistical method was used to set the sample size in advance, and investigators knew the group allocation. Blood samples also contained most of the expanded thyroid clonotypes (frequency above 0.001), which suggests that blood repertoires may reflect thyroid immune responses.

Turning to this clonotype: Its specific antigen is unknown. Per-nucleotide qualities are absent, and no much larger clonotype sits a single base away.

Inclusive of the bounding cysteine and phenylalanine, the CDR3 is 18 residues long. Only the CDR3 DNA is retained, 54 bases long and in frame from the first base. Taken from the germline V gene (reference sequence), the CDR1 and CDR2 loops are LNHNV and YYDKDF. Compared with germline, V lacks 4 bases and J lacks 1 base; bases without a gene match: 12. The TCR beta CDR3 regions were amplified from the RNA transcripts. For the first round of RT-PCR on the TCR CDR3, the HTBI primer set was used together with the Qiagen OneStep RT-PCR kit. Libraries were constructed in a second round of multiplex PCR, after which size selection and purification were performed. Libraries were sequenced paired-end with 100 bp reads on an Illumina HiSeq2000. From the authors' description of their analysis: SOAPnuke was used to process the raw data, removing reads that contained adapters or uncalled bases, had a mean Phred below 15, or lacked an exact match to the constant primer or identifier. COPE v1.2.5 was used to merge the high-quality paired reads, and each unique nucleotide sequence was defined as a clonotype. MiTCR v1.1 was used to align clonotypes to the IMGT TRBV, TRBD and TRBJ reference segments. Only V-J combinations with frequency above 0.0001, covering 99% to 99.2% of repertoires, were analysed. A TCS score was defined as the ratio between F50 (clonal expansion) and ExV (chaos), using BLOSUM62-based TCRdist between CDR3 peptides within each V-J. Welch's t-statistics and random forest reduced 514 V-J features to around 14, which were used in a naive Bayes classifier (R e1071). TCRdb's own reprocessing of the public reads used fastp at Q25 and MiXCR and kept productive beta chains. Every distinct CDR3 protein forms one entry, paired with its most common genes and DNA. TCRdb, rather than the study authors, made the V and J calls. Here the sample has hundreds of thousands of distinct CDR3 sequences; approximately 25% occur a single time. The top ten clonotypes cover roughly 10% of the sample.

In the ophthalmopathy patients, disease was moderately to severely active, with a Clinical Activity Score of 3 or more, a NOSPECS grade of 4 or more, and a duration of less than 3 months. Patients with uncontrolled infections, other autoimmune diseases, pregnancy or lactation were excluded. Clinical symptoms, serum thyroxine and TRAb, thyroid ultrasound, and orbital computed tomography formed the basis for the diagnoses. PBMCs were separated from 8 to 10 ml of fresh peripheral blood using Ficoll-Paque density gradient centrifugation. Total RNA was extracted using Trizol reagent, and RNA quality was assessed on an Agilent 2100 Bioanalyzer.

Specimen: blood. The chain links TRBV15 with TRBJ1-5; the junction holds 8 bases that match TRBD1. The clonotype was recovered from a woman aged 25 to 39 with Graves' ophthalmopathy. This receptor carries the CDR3 CATSKDRGKVVSNQPQHF. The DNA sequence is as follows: TGTGCCACCAGCAAAGACAGGGGAAAGGTTGTGAGCAATCAGCCCCAGCATTTT.